This is a list of T cell receptor beta chains from one sample in a study of CD8 T cells in Susac syndrome. TCRdb itself ran the immunoSEQ multiplex PCR reads through MiXCR, one entry per CDR3 protein. The sample holds roughly 120,000 distinct CDR3 sequences, around 94% seen once. Sequenced: CD4+ T cells from PBMCs. The receptors were sampled from a human donor with multiple sclerosis. Both conserved end residues are part of each CDR3. The D gene is left open where the match is weak. A clone size is listed for some rows: how often the clone was seen (once, few, many), or a class if it is expanded.

CDR3 DNA,CDR3 protein,clone size,J gene,D gene,V gene
TGCAGTGCCAGGACTAGCGGGGGTTACGAGCAGTACTTC,CSARTSGGYEQYF,-,TRBJ2-7,TRBD2,TRBV20-1
TGCAGCGTACGCGGGACTAGCGGTATAGAGACCCAGTACTTC,CSVRGTSGIETQYF,-,TRBJ2-5,TRBD2,TRBV29-1
TGCGCCAGCAGTTACTCCGGGACGGTGAACACTGAAGCTTTCTTT,CASSYSGTVNTEAFF,once,TRBJ1-1,-,TRBV5-1
TGTGCCAGCAGTTATAAAGACAGGGATGGCTACACCTTC,CASSYKDRDGYTF,once,TRBJ1-2,TRBD1,TRBV6-5
TGTGCCAGCGGGACTAGCGGGAGGGGGGAGACCCAGTACTTC,CASGTSGRGETQYF,-,TRBJ2-5,TRBD2,TRBV12-3/TRBV12-4
TGTGCCAGCAGGGAGGGGGCTACAGGGTCCGGCTACACCTTC,CASREGATGSGYTF,-,TRBJ1-2,TRBD1,TRBV2
TGTGCCAGCTCACCAAGGCGCGGTCGGGATGAGCAGTTCTTC,CASSPRRGRDEQFF,once,TRBJ2-1,-,TRBV18
TGTGCCAGCAGCCAGGGACAGATTGAAGAGACCCAGTACTTC,CASSQGQIEETQYF,-,TRBJ2-5,TRBD1,TRBV5-4
TGTGCCATCAGTGATAGGGACGCTCAGCCCCAGCATTTT,CAISDRDAQPQHF,-,TRBJ1-5,-,TRBV10-3
TGTGCCAGCAGCTTAGAGATGGAGACTGAAGCTTTCTTT,CASSLEMETEAFF,once,TRBJ1-1,-,TRBV7-2